This is a list of T cell receptor beta chains from one sample in a study of PD-1 blockade in classical Hodgkin lymphoma. The assay was immunoSEQ multiplex PCR, and TCRdb's table has in-frame clones only and misses some. The data contain about 110,000 clones, roughly 87% of them seen just once; the ten biggest clones take up approximately 20%. The sample was peripheral blood mononuclear cells (PBMCs), taken before the second cycle of nivolumab. All receptors come from a human donor with classical Hodgkin lymphoma. Both conserved end residues are part of each CDR3.

V	J	CDR3
TRBV2	TRBJ2-5	CASSFRASIGETQYF
TRBV30	TRBJ2-2	CAWSLLGGGELFF
TRBV2	TRBJ1-2	CASSADDRYYGYTF
TRBV19	TRBJ2-1	CASAEGGSSYNEQFF
TRBV7-8	TRBJ2-1	CASSTYRLAGRGDEQFF
TRBV4-2	TRBJ2-1	CASSQDWTSGSYNEQFF
TRBV11-1	TRBJ2-2	CASSFQAGELFF
TRBV2	TRBJ2-1	CASRVPGQGFNEQFF
TRBV19	TRBJ2-3	CASSPRFRGAGVADTQYF
TRBV5-1	TRBJ2-1	CASSSGLAGGSGYNEQFF
TRBV19	TRBJ2-3	CASSDTPAGGKDTQYF
TRBV4-1	TRBJ2-3	CASSLGQGGRTDTQYF
TRBV11-1	TRBJ2-1	CASSPMAWAEYNEQFF
TRBV7-2	TRBJ1-5	CASSSRYNQPQHF
TRBV7-2	TRBJ2-7	CASSLATGGYSSYEQYF
TRBV19	TRBJ2-1	CASQGVLGHNEQFF
TRBV14	TRBJ2-5	CASSQDSELAGRGTQYF
TRBV27	TRBJ1-5	CASSRDGGSPQHF
TRBV5-1	TRBJ1-2	CASRPFNFGAWDGYTF
TRBV30	TRBJ1-2	CAWSVGQGPGGYTF
TRBV28	TRBJ2-7	CASSTASRYSYEQYF
TRBV5-8	TRBJ1-4	CASSSGTGEHEKLFF
TRBV27	TRBJ1-1	CASSSGGTGGRTEAFF
TRBV18	TRBJ2-7	CASSPGTGSYEQYF
TRBV15	TRBJ2-4	CATSRVGTGDAKNIQYF
TRBV29-1	TRBJ2-1	CSTAGTSDYNEQFF
TRBV11-3	TRBJ1-1	CASSSDGGHTEAFF
TRBV19	TRBJ2-7	CASSSWREGYEQYF
TRBV11-1	TRBJ2-7	CASSPADTYEQYF
TRBV19	TRBJ1-2	CASSIGGRGPGGYTF
TRBV10-3	TRBJ1-1	CAISEYADPLGAFF
TRBV4-2	TRBJ2-7	CASSQVGGNSYEQYF
TRBV5-4	TRBJ1-2	CASSPGVGIYGYTF